Described below is a single TCR beta chain sequence and its context. The antigen remains undetermined. Blood collection times were about day -28 and days 30, 100, 180 posttransplant. This sample is drawn from a study of T cell clonotyping in hematopoietic cell transplantation. General observations from the study: Pathologically expanded recipient clonotypes increased progressively from day 30 to day 180 as diversity fell. Few recipient clonotypes overlapped donors; over 97% were de novo at given depth.

Profiling relied on immunoSEQ multiplex PCR, and the TCRdb table lists in-frame clones only, not all of them. Seen here are about 10,000 clones, 40% to 65% observed once, and the top ten hold 10% to 15%. The germline gives CDR1 SGHTA, CDR2 FQGNSA. The CDR3 is 18 amino acids. V lost 1 base and J lost 3; bases outside the gene matches: 8. The sequences come from peripheral blood mononuclear cells, collected 100 days after allogeneic stem cell transplant. This clonotype was obtained from a female patient aged 50 to 60 who had an allogeneic stem cell transplant from an unrelated donor, so the T cells may come from the graft donor. Some clones in this sample may be carry-over from other donors' samples. The chain carries TRBV7-2 and TRBJ2-2; 10 bases match TRBD2. The CDR3 DNA reads TGTGCCAGCAGCTTAGTGGCCCTAACTAGCGGGGACACCGGGGAGCTGTTTTTT. This codes for CASSLVALTSGDTGELFF.